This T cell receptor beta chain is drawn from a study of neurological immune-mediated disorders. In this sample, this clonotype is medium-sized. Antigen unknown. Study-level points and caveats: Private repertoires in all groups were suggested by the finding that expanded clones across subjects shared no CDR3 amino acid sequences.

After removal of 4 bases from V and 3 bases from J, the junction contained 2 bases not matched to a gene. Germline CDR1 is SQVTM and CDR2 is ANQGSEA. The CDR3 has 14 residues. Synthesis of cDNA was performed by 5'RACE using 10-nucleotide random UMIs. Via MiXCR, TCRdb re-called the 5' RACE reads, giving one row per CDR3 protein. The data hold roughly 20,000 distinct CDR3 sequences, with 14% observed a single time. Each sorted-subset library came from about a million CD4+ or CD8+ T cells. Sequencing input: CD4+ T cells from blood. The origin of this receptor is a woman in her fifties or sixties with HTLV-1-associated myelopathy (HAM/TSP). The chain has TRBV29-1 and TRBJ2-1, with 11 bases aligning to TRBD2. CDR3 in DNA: TGCAGCGTTGTACTAGCGGGGGTCTACAATGAGCAGTTCTTC. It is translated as CSVVLAGVYNEQFF.